Presented here are 18 T cell receptor beta chains from one specimen sequenced in a study of cytomegalovirus exposure and HLA in healthy donors. Profiled with immunoSEQ multiplex PCR; TCRdb holds only in-frame clones, not every one. The sample shows 90,000 or so clones, roughly 85% of them seen only once. Source material: PBMCs. These receptors originate from a man younger than 35 in good health and CMV-seropositive.

This chain links TRBV7-8 with TRBJ1-3, with D perhaps matching TRBD1 (5 bases). The CDR3 runs to 13 residues. From germline, CDR1 is SGHVS and CDR2 FQNEAQ. V gave up 8 bases and J gave up 0 bases, with 8 bases separating them. The CDR3 nucleotides read TGTGCCAGCTCGACAGACTCTGGAAACACCATATATTTT. The encoded protein is CASSTDSGNTIYF.

The V and J genes are TRBV5-6 and TRBJ1-2; the match to TRBD1 covers 12 bases. The germline CDR1 and CDR2 sequences are SGHDT and YYEEEE. V shed 0 bases and J 7 bases; nucleotides not matched to a gene: 10. CDR3 length: 17 residues. The CDR3 sequence is CASSLGQLGTGGPGYTF. CDR3 sequence (DNA): TGTGCCAGCAGCTTGGGCCAACTCGGGACAGGGGGCCCTGGCTACACCTTC.

The chain combines TRBV2 with TRBJ2-5; possible D gene TRBD1, 5 bases. There are 14 residues in the CDR3. The germline V and J ends were trimmed by 8 bases and 7 bases, with 20 bases remaining between them. Germline CDR1 is SNHLY and CDR2 is FYNNEI. Here the CDR3 DNA reads TGTGCCAGCCAAAGGGCAGGACAAGAAGTGACCCAGTACTTC. Encoded protein: CASQRAGQEVTQYF.

This chain links TRBV10-3 with TRBJ2-1; 14 bases fit TRBD2. V was clipped by 10 bases and J by 1 base; unmatched bases: 12. Germline V gives CDR1 ENHRY, CDR2 SYGVKD. The CDR3 spans 18 residues. The CDR3 DNA follows: TGTGCCACCCAAGGGACTAGCGGGAGAAGTGCGTCCTACAATGAGCAGTTCTTC. This sequence encodes CATQGTSGRSASYNEQFF.

The chain employs TRBV6-1 and TRBJ1-2, with 9 bases identical to TRBD1. The trim removed 4 bases at V and 7 bases at J, leaving 10 bases unmatched. The length of the CDR3 is 15 residues. Germline values: CDR1 MNHNS, CDR2 SASEGT. This CDR3 reads CASSVNTGTGFGYTF. CDR3 sequence (DNA): TGTGCCAGCAGTGTAAATACCGGGACAGGGTTTGGCTACACCTTC.

V usage is TRBV7-2 and J usage is TRBJ1-1; 7 bases agree with TRBD1. Germline loops: CDR1 SGHTA, CDR2 FQGNSA. The CDR3 runs to 16 residues. V shed 2 bases, J shed 3 bases, and the junction held 9 bases outside the gene matches. The CDR3 reads CASSLFSGQQDTEAFF. The DNA of the CDR3 is TGTGCCAGCAGCTTATTTTCGGGACAGCAAGACACTGAAGCTTTCTTT. The whole variable domain, filled in from reference TRBV7-2 and TRBJ1-1, reads GAGVSQSPSNKVTEKGKDVELRCDPISGHTALYWYRQSLGQGLEFLIYFQGNSAPDKSGLPSDRFSAERTGGSVSTLTIQRTQQEDSAVYLCASSLFSGQQDTEAFFGQGTRLTVV.

The chain is built from TRBV10-3 and TRBJ2-1, with D possibly TRBD2 on 7 matching bases. Looked up from germline, CDR1 is ENHRY and CDR2 is SYGVKD. V lost 6 bases to trimming and J lost 9 bases, with 24 bases between them. The CDR3 spans 16 residues. The CDR3 spells CAISREGGTVSGEQFF. Written as DNA, the CDR3 is TGTGCCATCAGCCGAGAGGGGGGGACGGTGTCTGGTGAGCAGTTCTTC.

The V gene is TRBV10-3, the J gene TRBJ1-2; the match to TRBD1 covers 7 bases. V lost 0 bases and J lost 1; bases outside the gene matches: 11. This CDR3 has 18 residues. Germline V gives CDR1 ENHRY, CDR2 SYGVKD. CDR3 residues: CAISESGTGAPVNYGYTF. The DNA of the CDR3 is TGTGCCATCAGTGAGTCGGGAACAGGGGCCCCTGTTAACTATGGCTACACCTTC.

This clone was detected only once. This rearrangement joins TRBV4-1 to TRBJ1-1; 8 nucleotides line up with TRBD1. The germline CDR1 and CDR2 sequences are MGHRA and YSYEKL. V dropped 1 base and J dropped 1; count of bases not matched to a gene: 2. The CDR3 is 15 amino acids. In DNA form, the CDR3 reads TGCGCCAGCAGCCAAGTCGGACAGGGGAACACTGAAGCTTTCTTT. Amino acid sequence: CASSQVGQGNTEAFF.

The gene calls are TRBV7-9 and TRBJ2-1, with D perhaps matching TRBD2 (7 bases). V lost 8 bases and J lost 6, with 23 bases in between. This CDR3 region has 16 residues. Germline CDR1 reads SEHNR; CDR2 reads FQNEAQ (reference sequence). CDR3 in amino acids: CASHKKGEGRINEQFF. Here the CDR3 DNA reads TGTGCCAGCCACAAAAAGGGGGAGGGCCGAATCAATGAGCAGTTCTTC. The entire variable domain, with the rest obtained from reference TRBV7-9 and TRBJ2-1, is as follows: DTGVSQNPRHKITKRGQNVTFRCDPISEHNRLYWYRQTLGQGPEFLTYFQNEAQLEKSRLLSDRFSAERPKGSFSTLEIQRTEQGDSAMYLCASHKKGEGRINEQFFGPGTRLTVL.

The chain links TRBV6-1 to TRBJ2-3; D possibly corresponds to TRBD1 (6 bases). The CDR3 sequence is 15 residues long. Germline assignment: CDR1 MNHNS and CDR2 SASEGT. V gave up 7 bases and J gave up 2 bases, with 16 bases separating them. The CDR3 DNA follows: TGTGCCAGCACCACAACAGGGTATTTCACAGATACGCAGTATTTT. Translated: CASTTTGYFTDTQYF.

The J gene is TRBJ1-1, the V gene TRBV28; D unresolved. The germline V gene encodes CDR1 MDHEN and CDR2 SYDVKM. With 5 bases removed from V and 0 bases from J, the gap between germline ends came to 16 bases. The CDR3 loop spans 16 amino acids. Here the CDR3 reads CASSPPVVGMNTEAFF. CDR3 nucleotides: TGTGCCAGCAGTCCACCCGTCGTGGGCATGAACACTGAAGCTTTCTTT.

The CDR3 DNA sequence: TGTGCCAGCAGCGTGGGGACAGGGGGTAAGGAGACCCAGTACTTC. Amino acids: CASSVGTGGKETQYF. V usage is TRBV9 and J usage is TRBJ2-5; 11 bases are shared with TRBD1. V trimming: 2 bases; J trimming: 5 bases; junction bases outside the gene matches: 5. There are 15 residues in the CDR3. Germline CDR1 SGDLS, CDR2 YYNGEE.

As DNA, the CDR3 is TGTGCCAGCACCCATTCCACAGGGGGCGAGACCCAGTACTTC. The encoded protein is CASTHSTGGETQYF. The chain joins TRBV7-9 to TRBJ2-5; 9 bases agree with TRBD1. CDR3 length: 14 amino acids. CDR1 and CDR2 from the germline V gene are SEHNR and FQNEAQ (reference sequence). After removal of 7 bases from V and 5 bases from J, the junction contained 8 bases not matched to a gene.

The CDR3 DNA is TGTGCCAGCAGTGAATCGGGGGTACCCTACAATGAGCAGTTCTTC. This gives the protein CASSESGVPYNEQFF. V usage is TRBV6-1 and J usage is TRBJ2-1; possible D gene TRBD2, 6 bases. The V end lost 2 bases, the J end lost 2 bases, and 10 bases lay between the germline ends. The CDR3 is made up of 15 amino acids. Germline V gene lookup returns CDR1 MNHNS and CDR2 SASEGT.

This clone was counted once. This chain connects TRBV11-2 to TRBJ1-2; 7 nucleotides align to TRBD1. Germline V gene lookup returns CDR1 SGHAT and CDR2 FQNNGV. The ends lost 0 bases at V and 6 bases at J; junction bases unmatched: 4. The CDR3 runs to 14 residues. DNA of the CDR3: TGTGCCAGCAGCTTAGAACAGGGGAATCATGGCTACACCTTC. Its translation: CASSLEQGNHGYTF.

CDR3 DNA: TGTGCCACCAGCCTCACCCGGGGCAGGGGACAGGAAAAACTGTTTTTT. Its translation is CATSLTRGRGQEKLFF. The genes are TRBV15 and TRBJ1-4; 7 bases map to TRBD1. V lost 5 bases, J lost 8 bases, and 14 bases stayed unmatched. The CDR3 consists of 16 residues. Germline assignment: CDR1 LNHNV and CDR2 YYDKDF (reference sequence). The complete variable domain, with remaining parts taken from reference TRBV15 and TRBJ1-4, reads DAMVIQNPRYQVTQFGKPVTLSCSQTLNHNVMYWYQQKSSQAPKLLFHYYDKDFNNEADTPDNFQSRRPNTSFCFLDIRSPGLGDTAMYLCATSLTRGRGQEKLFFGSGTQLSVL.

The chain couples TRBV10-3 to TRBJ2-2; 7 bases are shared with TRBD1. The CDR3 contains 16 residues. Germline-derived CDR1 and CDR2 are ENHRY and SYGVKD. Trimming took 0 bases from V and 4 from J; bases not matched to a gene: 5. The CDR3 protein is CAISESLGGGTGELFF. For the CDR3, the DNA is TGTGCCATCAGTGAGTCGCTAGGGGGCGGCACCGGGGAGCTGTTTTTT.